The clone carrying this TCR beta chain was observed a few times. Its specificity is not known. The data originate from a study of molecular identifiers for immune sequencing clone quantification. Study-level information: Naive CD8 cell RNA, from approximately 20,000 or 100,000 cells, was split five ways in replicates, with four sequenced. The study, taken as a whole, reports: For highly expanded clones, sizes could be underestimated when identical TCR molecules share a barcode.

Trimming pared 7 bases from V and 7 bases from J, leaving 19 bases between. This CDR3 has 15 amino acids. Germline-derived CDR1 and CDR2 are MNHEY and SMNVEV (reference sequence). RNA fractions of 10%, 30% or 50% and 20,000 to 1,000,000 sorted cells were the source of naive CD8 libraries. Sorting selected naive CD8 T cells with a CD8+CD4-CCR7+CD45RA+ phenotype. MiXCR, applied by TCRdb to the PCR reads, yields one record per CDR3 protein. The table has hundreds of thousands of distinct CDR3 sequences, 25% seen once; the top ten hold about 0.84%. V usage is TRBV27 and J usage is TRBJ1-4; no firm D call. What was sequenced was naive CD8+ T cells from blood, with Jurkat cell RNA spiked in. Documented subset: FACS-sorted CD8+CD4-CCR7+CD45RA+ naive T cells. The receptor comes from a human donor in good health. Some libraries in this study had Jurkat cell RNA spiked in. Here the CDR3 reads CASKNSDNFLEKLFF. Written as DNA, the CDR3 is TGTGCCAGCAAAAACAGCGACAACTTTCTTGAAAAACTGTTTTTT. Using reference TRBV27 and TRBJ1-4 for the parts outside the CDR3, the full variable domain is EAQVTQNPRYLITVTGKKLTVTCSQNMNHEYMSWYRQDPGLGLRQIYYSMNVEVTDKGDVPEGYKVSRKEKRNFPLILESPSPNQTSLYFCASKNSDNFLEKLFFGSGTQLSVL.